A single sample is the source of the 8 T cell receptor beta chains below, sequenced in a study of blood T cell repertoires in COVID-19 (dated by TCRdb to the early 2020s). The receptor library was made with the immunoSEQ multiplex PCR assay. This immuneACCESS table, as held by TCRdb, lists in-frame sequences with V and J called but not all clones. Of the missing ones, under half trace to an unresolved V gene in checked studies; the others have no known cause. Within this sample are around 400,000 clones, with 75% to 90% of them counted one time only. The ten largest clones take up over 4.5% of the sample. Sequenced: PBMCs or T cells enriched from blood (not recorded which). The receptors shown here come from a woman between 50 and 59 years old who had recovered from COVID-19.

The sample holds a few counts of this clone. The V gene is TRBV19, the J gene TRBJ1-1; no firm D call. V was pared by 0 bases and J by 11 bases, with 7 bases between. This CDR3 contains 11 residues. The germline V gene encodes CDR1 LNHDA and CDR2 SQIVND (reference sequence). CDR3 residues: CASSIDRRAFF. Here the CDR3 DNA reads TGTGCCAGTAGTATAGATCGTCGGGCTTTCTTT.

CDR3 DNA: TGTGCCAGCAGTGAACGGGAGGCTACCTACAATGAGCAGTTCTTC. Protein: CASSEREATYNEQFF. The chain carries TRBV2 and TRBJ2-1, with 7 bases identical to TRBD2. CDR3 length equals 15 residues. Germline CDR1 is SNHLY and CDR2 is FYNNEI. The V and J ends lost 2 bases and 2 bases, in that order; junction bases with no gene match: 3.

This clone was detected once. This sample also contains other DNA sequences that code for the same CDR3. DNA for the CDR3: TGTGCCAGCAGCGTAGGGGGAGGGCCGTCCGGGGAGCTGTTTTTT. As protein: CASSVGGGPSGELFF. This rearrangement joins TRBV9 to TRBJ2-2; 7 bases line up with TRBD2. Germline V gene data show CDR1 as SGDLS and CDR2 as YYNGEE. J gave up 6 bases and V 0 bases, and 5 bases lay outside the gene matches. This CDR3 is built from 15 residues.

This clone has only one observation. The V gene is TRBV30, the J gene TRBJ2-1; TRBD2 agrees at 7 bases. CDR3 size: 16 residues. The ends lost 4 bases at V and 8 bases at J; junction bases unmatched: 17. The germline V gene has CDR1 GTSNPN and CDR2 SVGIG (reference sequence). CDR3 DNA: TGTGCCTGGACTCCAATTTCTAGCGGACCGGGGGATGAGCAGTTCTTC. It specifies CAWTPISSGPGDEQFF. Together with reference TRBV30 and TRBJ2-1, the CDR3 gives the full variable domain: SQTIHQWPATLVQPVGSPLSLECTVEGTSNPNLYWYRQAAGRGLQLLFYSVGIGQISSEVPQNLSASRPQDRQFILSSKKLLLSDSGFYLCAWTPISSGPGDEQFFGPGTRLTVL.

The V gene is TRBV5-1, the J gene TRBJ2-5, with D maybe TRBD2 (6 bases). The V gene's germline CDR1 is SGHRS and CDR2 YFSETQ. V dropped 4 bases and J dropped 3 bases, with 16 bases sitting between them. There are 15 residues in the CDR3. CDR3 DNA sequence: TGCGCCAGCAGCCCGCCGTCTGGGGGGAAAGAGACCCAGTACTTC. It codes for CASSPPSGGKETQYF.

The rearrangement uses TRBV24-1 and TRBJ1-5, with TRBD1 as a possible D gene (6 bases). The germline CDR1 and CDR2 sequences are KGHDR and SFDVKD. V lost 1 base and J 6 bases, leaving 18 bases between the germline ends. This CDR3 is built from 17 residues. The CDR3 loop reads CATSDLMVQGPGQPQHF. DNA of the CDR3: TGTGCCACCAGTGATTTAATGGTCCAGGGGCCAGGTCAGCCCCAGCATTTT.

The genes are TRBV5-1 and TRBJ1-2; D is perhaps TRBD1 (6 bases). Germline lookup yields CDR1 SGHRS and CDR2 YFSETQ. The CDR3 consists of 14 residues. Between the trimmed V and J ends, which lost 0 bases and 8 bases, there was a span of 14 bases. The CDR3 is CASSLGWAGEGYTF. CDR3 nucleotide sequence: TGCGCCAGCAGCTTGGGTTGGGCAGGGGAAGGCTACACCTTC. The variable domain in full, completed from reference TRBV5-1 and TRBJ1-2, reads KAGVTQTPRYLIKTRGQQVTLSCSPISGHRSVSWYQQTPGQGLQFLFEYFSETQRNKGNFPGRFSGRQFSNSRSEMNVSTLELGDSALYLCASSLGWAGEGYTFGSGTRLTVV.

The CDR3 sequence is CASSPSTGAKAFF. The DNA of the CDR3 is TGTGCCAGCAGTCCTTCAACAGGGGCCAAAGCTTTCTTT. The chain links TRBV12-3 or TRBV12-4 to TRBJ1-1; TRBD1 matches 7 bases. The CDR3 sequence is 13 residues long. Trimming removed 5 bases from V and 9 bases from J; junction bases left unmatched: 9.